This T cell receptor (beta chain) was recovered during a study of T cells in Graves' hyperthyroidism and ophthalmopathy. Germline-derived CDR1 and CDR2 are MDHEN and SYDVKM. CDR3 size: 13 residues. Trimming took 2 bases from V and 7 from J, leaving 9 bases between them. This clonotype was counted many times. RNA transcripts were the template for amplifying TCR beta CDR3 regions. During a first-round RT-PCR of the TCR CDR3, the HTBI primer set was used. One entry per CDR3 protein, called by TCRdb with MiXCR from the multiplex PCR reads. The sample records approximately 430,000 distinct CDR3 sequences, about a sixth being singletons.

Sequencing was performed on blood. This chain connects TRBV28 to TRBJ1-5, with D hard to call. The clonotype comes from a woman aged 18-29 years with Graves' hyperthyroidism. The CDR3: CASSLQRNQPQHF. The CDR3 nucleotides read TGTGCCAGCAGTTTACAGCGTAACCAGCCCCAGCATTTT.